The next 12 T cell receptor beta chains were all read from a single sample in a study of control samples from healthy donors and cancer patients. Generated by immunoSEQ multiplex PCR, the TCRdb table keeps only in-frame clones and is missing some. The sample contains about 170,000 clones, 85% to 90% of which appear only once. The specimen sequenced was blood. Receptors originate from a woman in her twenties or thirties in good health.

The rearrangement links TRBV6-5 to TRBJ1-6, with D possibly TRBD1 on 5 matching bases. This CDR3 is built from 13 residues. CDR1 is MNHEY and CDR2 is SVGAGI in the germline V gene. With 8 bases removed from V and 7 bases from J, the gap between germline ends came to 12 bases. CDR3 in DNA: TGTGCCAGCGGCCGGGGCGAAAATTCACCCCTCCACTTT. This gives the protein CASGRGENSPLHF.

V gene TRBV19 combines with J gene TRBJ1-3; D remains ambiguous. With 5 bases removed from V and 0 bases from J, the gap between germline ends came to 14 bases. Germline V gene lookup returns CDR1 LNHDA and CDR2 SQIVND (reference sequence). The CDR3 runs 16 residues. The CDR3 region is CASSLMTGNSGNTIYF. The CDR3 DNA sequence: TGTGCCAGTAGTTTGATGACTGGGAACTCTGGAAACACCATATATTTT.

This clone was counted once. Here the CDR3 DNA reads TGTGCCAGCAGTTTATCGGAGGGTAGCCCGCAGTATTTT. This gives the protein CASSLSEGSPQYF. The chain carries TRBV27 and TRBJ2-3, with D perhaps matching TRBD2 (6 bases). V shed 0 bases and J shed 10 bases, with 11 bases lying between them. Germline V gives CDR1 MNHEY, CDR2 SMNVEV (reference sequence). The CDR3 is 13 residues long.

This clone has only one observation. This chain links TRBV27 with TRBJ2-7; D is perhaps TRBD2 (6 bases). The CDR3 length is 13 residues. The germline V and J ends were trimmed by 7 bases and 1 base, with 11 bases remaining between them. In germline, CDR1 is MNHEY, CDR2 SMNVEV (reference sequence). CDR3 loop: CASTSATSYEQYF. In nucleotides, the CDR3 is TGTGCCAGCACTAGCGCCACTTCCTACGAGCAGTACTTC.

The rearrangement uses TRBV4-2 and TRBJ2-3; D perhaps matches TRBD2 (6 bases). Trimming stripped 4 bases from V and 1 base from J, with 18 bases between. Germline assignment: CDR1 LGHNA and CDR2 YNFKEQ. CDR3 length: 17 residues. The CDR3 loop reads CASSPEGLAPGTDTQYF. The CDR3 nucleotides are TGTGCCAGCAGCCCAGAGGGTCTAGCGCCGGGCACAGATACGCAGTATTTT.

The chain carries TRBV28 and TRBJ1-2; the D is unclear. Germline V lookup: CDR1 MDHEN, CDR2 SYDVKM. This CDR3 spans 12 amino acids. The V end lost 5 bases, the J end lost 4 bases, and 8 bases lay between the germline ends. CDR3 amino acids: CASSPISYGYTF. The DNA of the CDR3 is TGTGCCAGCAGTCCGATAAGCTATGGCTACACCTTC.

This clone was picked up a small number of times. This rearrangement joins TRBV7-2 to TRBJ2-3; D not certain. CDR1 and CDR2 from the germline V gene are SGHTA and FQGNSA. The CDR3 has 15 amino acids. Trimming stripped 1 base from V and 1 base from J, with 9 bases between. CDR3 coding DNA: TGTGCCAGCAGCTTAGGATCGCTTGGCACAGATACGCAGTATTTT. This translates into CASSLGSLGTDTQYF.

The genes are TRBV9 and TRBJ2-2, with 11 bases matching TRBD2. The length of the CDR3 is 16 residues. V lost 0 bases and J lost 6; bases outside the gene matches: 4. Germline V CDR1 and CDR2: SGDLS, YYNGEE. Written as DNA, the CDR3 is TGTGCCAGCAGCGTAGCTAGCGGGGGGATGGCCGGGGAGCTGTTTTTT. This codes for CASSVASGGMAGELFF.

This chain connects TRBV4-2 to TRBJ2-1, with TRBD2 matching over 10 bases. The CDR3 extends over 13 amino acids. Trimming took 1 base from V and 15 from J; bases not matched to a gene: 6. Germline V gives CDR1 LGHNA, CDR2 YNFKEQ. The CDR3 loop is CASSQALAGVLFF. As DNA, the CDR3 is TGTGCCAGCAGCCAAGCGCTAGCGGGAGTTCTGTTCTTC.

This clone has a single count. The gene calls are TRBV6-5 and TRBJ2-3; 10 positions match TRBD2. The CDR3 length is 15 residues. After removal of 7 bases from V and 2 bases from J, the junction contained 6 bases not matched to a gene. The germline gives CDR1 MNHEY, CDR2 SVGAGI. CDR3 coding DNA: TGTGCCAGCAAAACTAGCGGGGCCCCCACAGATACGCAGTATTTT. Its protein product is CASKTSGAPTDTQYF.

The chain employs TRBV19 and TRBJ1-5; D may be TRBD1 (6 bases). This CDR3 comprises 16 residues. The V gene lost 1 base and the J gene lost 0 bases, with 10 bases spanning the gap. Germline lookup yields CDR1 LNHDA and CDR2 SQIVND (reference sequence). The CDR3 here is CASSIGGALSNQPQHF. The CDR3 DNA reads as TGTGCCAGTAGTATAGGGGGGGCCCTTAGCAATCAGCCCCAGCATTTT.

V is TRBV27 and J is TRBJ1-5, with D tentatively TRBD1 (5 bases). The V and J ends lost 5 bases and 5 bases respectively, with 13 bases between them. Per the germline V gene, CDR1 is MNHEY and CDR2 is SMNVEV (reference sequence). The CDR3 has 14 residues. CDR3 sequence: CASSARDPDQPQHF. CDR3 sequence (DNA): TGTGCCAGCAGTGCCAGGGATCCCGATCAGCCCCAGCATTTT.